These 31 T cell receptor beta chains were all obtained from the same sample, sequenced in a study of blood T cell repertoires in COVID-19. Clones were sequenced by immunoSEQ multiplex PCR, and TCRdb holds only the in-frame ones, with some missing. The profile covers roughly 100,000 clones, with around 90% appearing a single time and approximately 2% taken by the ten largest. The sequenced material came from peripheral blood. Receptors originate from a man in his forties or fifties with active COVID-19.

CDR3 in amino acids: CATSDSSETGDYGYTF. CDR3 nucleotides: TGTGCCACCAGTGATTCTTCCGAGACAGGGGACTATGGCTACACCTTC. The genes are TRBV24-1 and TRBJ1-2; 8 nucleotides line up with TRBD1. V was clipped by 2 bases and J by 3 bases; unmatched bases: 7. Germline V gene sequence: CDR1 KGHDR, CDR2 SFDVKD. The CDR3 length is 16 residues.

This chain connects TRBV18 to TRBJ2-7; tentative D call: TRBD1 (6 bases). The CDR3 spans 16 residues. Trimming cost V 0 bases and J 3 bases, with 15 bases left between them. Germline CDR1 reads KGHSH; CDR2 reads LQKENI. CDR3 DNA: TGTGCCAGCTCACCACCTTCCAAGGCCAGGGGCTACGAGCAGTACTTC. It encodes CASSPPSKARGYEQYF.

V and J are TRBV11-3 and TRBJ2-2; D is unresolved. Per the germline V gene, CDR1 is SGHNT and CDR2 is YENEEA. The CDR3 is made up of 16 amino acids. V dropped 5 bases and J dropped 0 bases, with 13 bases sitting between them. CDR3 sequence (DNA): TGTGCCAGCAGCCCTAACTCCTATACGAACACCGGGGAGCTGTTTTTT. Protein product: CASSPNSYTNTGELFF.

The chain links TRBV2 to TRBJ1-6, with D unclear. CDR1 and CDR2 (germline): SNHLY, FYNNEI. CDR3 length equals 13 residues. With 7 bases removed from V and 7 bases from J, the gap between germline ends came to 11 bases. CDR3 amino acids: CASMDARNSPLHF. CDR3 DNA sequence: TGTGCCAGCATGGATGCCAGGAATTCACCCCTCCACTTT.

This clone appeared a single time. The chain links TRBV12-5 to TRBJ2-3, with 8 bases matching TRBD2. This CDR3 is built from 14 residues. After removal of 5 bases from V and 4 bases from J, the junction contained 5 bases not matched to a gene. Germline-derived CDR1 and CDR2 are LGHNT and FRNRAP. CDR3 sequence (DNA): TGTGCTAGTGGTACGGGGGGGATTTCAGATACGCAGTATTTT. This encodes CASGTGGISDTQYF.

The chain joins TRBV11-3 to TRBJ2-1; 7 bases are shared with TRBD2. V was clipped by 5 bases and J by 7 bases; unmatched bases: 17. CDR1 SGHNT and CDR2 YENEEA come from the germline V gene. This CDR3 region has 17 residues. CDR3 in DNA: TGTGCCAGCAGCCCTAGGGCCCGGACTAGGGACCGGAATGAGCAGTTCTTC. It specifies CASSPRARTRDRNEQFF.

The rearrangement uses TRBV3-1 (or the pseudogene TRBV3-2) and TRBJ2-5, with 7 nucleotides matching TRBD2. The ends lost 1 base at V and 5 bases at J; junction bases unmatched: 7. The length of the CDR3 is 15 residues. Germline V gene lookup returns CDR1 LGHDT and CDR2 YNNKEL (reference sequence). CDR3 amino acids: CASSQVRLAQETQYF. For the CDR3, the DNA is TGTGCCAGCAGCCAAGTTCGACTAGCCCAGGAGACCCAGTACTTC.

This clone occurred once. The chain links TRBV27 to TRBJ1-5; D might be TRBD1 (5 bases). Per the germline V gene, CDR1 is MNHEY and CDR2 is SMNVEV (reference sequence). CDR3 length: 16 amino acids. Trimming cost V 4 bases and J 1 base, with 14 bases left between them. The CDR3 coding sequence is TGTGCCAGCAGTTCCCTCGCAGGGCGAAGCAATCAGCCCCAGCATTTT. Translated, it gives CASSSLAGRSNQPQHF.

The chain employs TRBV6-6 and TRBJ1-1; D not resolved. This CDR3 comprises 14 residues. Germline CDR1 is MNHNY and CDR2 is SVGAGI (reference sequence). V shed 0 bases and J shed 1 base, with 6 bases lying between them. The CDR3 loop is CASSYSGGNTEAFF. The CDR3 nucleotides read TGTGCCAGCAGTTACTCGGGAGGGAACACTGAAGCTTTCTTT.

This chain joins TRBV5-5 and TRBJ2-7; 13 bases line up with TRBD2. CDR1 and CDR2 from the germline V gene are SGHKS and YYEKEE (reference sequence). This CDR3 has 16 residues. With V trimmed by 3 bases and J by 3 bases, 6 bases remained unmatched. CDR3 residues: CASSSGLAGVYYEQYF. The CDR3 region has the DNA TGTGCCAGCAGCTCTGGACTAGCGGGGGTCTACTACGAGCAGTACTTC.

Here the CDR3 reads CSASRRNTEAFF. CDR3 DNA sequence: TGCAGTGCTAGTCGCAGGAACACTGAAGCTTTCTTT. The chain has TRBV20-1 and TRBJ1-1; D remains unclear. This CDR3 is built from 12 residues. Germline V CDR1 and CDR2: DFQATT, SNEGSKA (reference sequence). V was trimmed by 3 bases and J by 1 base, leaving 6 bases between them.

V gene TRBV21-1 combines with J gene TRBJ1-1; TRBD1 reflects the table's D call only, with no check against the DNA. TRBV21-1 is reported as a pseudogene. This CDR3 region has 18 residues. In DNA, the CDR3 is TGTGCCAGCCCAAAGAAGGGGGCAGGGTTATATGCGGACACTGAAGCTTTCTTT. This gives the protein CASPKKGAGLYADTEAFF.

V gene TRBV30 combines with J gene TRBJ2-1, with 9 nucleotides matching TRBD2. This CDR3 contains 17 residues. The V segment lost 3 bases and the J segment 2 bases; nucleotides outside the gene matches: 11. Germline CDR1 is GTSNPN and CDR2 is SVGIG (reference sequence). The CDR3: CAWRNDLLAGAYNEQFF. The DNA for the CDR3 is TGTGCCTGGAGAAATGACCTATTAGCGGGGGCCTACAATGAGCAGTTCTTC.

J is TRBJ2-7 and V is TRBV9; D unclear. The CDR3 is 13 amino acids. V shed 0 bases and J shed 2 bases, with 6 bases lying between them. From germline, CDR1 is SGDLS and CDR2 YYNGEE. The CDR3 reads CASSVGPTYEQYF. CDR3 coding DNA: TGTGCCAGCAGCGTAGGTCCAACCTACGAGCAGTACTTC.

The chain links TRBV11-2 to TRBJ2-3, with D unresolved. V was clipped by 4 bases and J by 1 base, with 3 bases between them. Germline V gene lookup returns CDR1 SGHAT and CDR2 FQNNGV. The CDR3 covers 12 residues. The chain's CDR3 is CASSSGTDTQYF. As DNA, the CDR3 is TGTGCCAGCAGCTCAGGCACAGATACGCAGTATTTT.

The rearrangement links TRBV4-3 to TRBJ2-5; D might be TRBD2 (6 bases). Germline CDR1 LGHNA, CDR2 YSLEER. The CDR3 is 16 residues long. Deletions cut 0 bases from V and 1 base from J, with 12 bases between. The CDR3 bases are TGCGCCAGCAGCCAAGATAAGTGGAGGGGCCAAGAGACCCAGTACTTC. Protein: CASSQDKWRGQETQYF.

The rearrangement uses TRBV30 and TRBJ2-5; D possibly corresponds to TRBD2 (6 bases). The CDR3 has 18 residues. The germline gives CDR1 GTSNPN, CDR2 SVGIG (reference sequence). The ends were cut back, 2 bases at V and 1 base at J, with 23 bases in the middle. The CDR3 DNA reads as TGTGCCTGGAGTATTGCCCGGGACTCTAAAAGGGCCCAAGAGACCCAGTACTTC. It yields the protein CAWSIARDSKRAQETQYF.

The chain joins TRBV18 to TRBJ1-3; D possibly corresponds to TRBD1 (5 bases). Germline CDR1 is KGHSH and CDR2 is LQKENI. The V end was cut by 8 bases, the J end by 2 bases, with 16 bases between. The CDR3 spans 15 residues. The CDR3 is CASLRGGMTGNTIYF. The CDR3 nucleotides read TGTGCCAGCCTACGGGGGGGGATGACTGGAAACACCATATATTTT.

The J gene is TRBJ2-3, the V gene TRBV7-9; no firm D call. Looked up from germline, CDR1 is SEHNR and CDR2 is FQNEAQ (reference sequence). This CDR3 comprises 16 residues. V lost 4 bases and J 0 bases, leaving 14 bases between the germline ends. In DNA form, the CDR3 reads TGTGCCAGCAGCTCGCGAGTGGCAGGTAGCACAGATACGCAGTATTTT. Residues: CASSSRVAGSTDTQYF.

The chain has TRBV6-5 and TRBJ2-3, with D tentatively TRBD1 (6 bases). This CDR3 region has 14 residues. Germline V gene lookup returns CDR1 MNHEY and CDR2 SVGAGI. The V and J ends lost 6 bases and 5 bases respectively, with 15 bases between them. The CDR3 here is CASSDRRGRDTQYF. The CDR3, as DNA: TGTGCCAGCAGCGACAGGAGAGGGCGAGATACGCAGTATTTT.

The chain is built from TRBV27 and TRBJ1-4, with D perhaps TRBD1 (5 bases). Trimming removed 7 bases from V and 0 bases from J, with 12 bases in between. This CDR3 spans 15 amino acids. Germline values: CDR1 MNHEY, CDR2 SMNVEV (reference sequence). The CDR3 coding sequence is TGTGCCAGCAAGTACGGGGGGGCAACTAATGAAAAACTGTTTTTT. It encodes CASKYGGATNEKLFF.

This clone was detected once. The chain carries TRBV7-8 and TRBJ1-2; 8 bases line up with TRBD1. The CDR3 runs to 17 residues. CDR1 SGHVS and CDR2 FQNEAQ come from the germline V gene. V dropped 4 bases and J dropped 1; count of bases not matched to a gene: 11. The CDR3 loop is CASSYRQGLGGNYGYTF. The CDR3 DNA follows: TGTGCCAGCAGCTACCGACAGGGGCTCGGGGGTAACTATGGCTACACCTTC.

The V gene is TRBV12-3 or TRBV12-4, the J gene TRBJ1-1; 10 bases map to TRBD1. J gave up 6 bases and V 6 bases, and 1 base lay outside the gene matches. CDR3 length: 12 amino acids. CDR3 in amino acids: CASRGTGAEAFF. Written as DNA, the CDR3 is TGTGCCAGCAGAGGGACAGGGGCTGAAGCTTTCTTT.

This chain joins TRBV21-1 and TRBJ2-1; the DNA was not compared with TRBD2, the D call given in the table. TRBV21-1 is deemed a pseudogene. The CDR3 contains 19 residues. The CDR3 DNA reads TGTGCCAGCAGCAAAGGTGCACTAGCGGGGCCGAGCTCCTACAATGAGCAGTTCTTC. This translates into CASSKGALAGPSSYNEQFF.

V usage is TRBV2 and J usage is TRBJ2-7, with 9 bases fitting TRBD1. Germline V lookup: CDR1 SNHLY, CDR2 FYNNEI. V shed 11 bases and J 3 bases; nucleotides not matched to a gene: 5. The CDR3 spans 12 residues. The CDR3 nucleotides are TGTGCCGCAGGGACAGGGAACTACGAGCAGTACTTC. Its translation is CAAGTGNYEQYF.

V is TRBV6-6 and J is TRBJ2-7; possible D gene TRBD2, 6 bases. Germline assignment: CDR1 MNHNY and CDR2 SVGAGI (reference sequence). CDR3 size: 13 residues. Trimming took 5 bases from V and 6 from J, leaving 14 bases between them. For the CDR3, the DNA is TGTGCCAGCAGTGCACGGGAGAGGGTCGAGCAGTACTTC. Its translation is CASSARERVEQYF.

The rearrangement uses TRBV2 and TRBJ1-5; D remains unclear. Germline V gene sequence: CDR1 SNHLY, CDR2 FYNNEI. This CDR3 region has 13 residues. The V gene lost 7 bases and the J gene lost 0 bases, with 7 bases spanning the gap. CDR3 nucleotides: TGTGCCAGCACGACAATTAGCAATCAGCCCCAGCATTTT. Amino acid sequence: CASTTISNQPQHF.

The rearrangement uses TRBV4-1 and TRBJ1-2, with D hard to call. The germline V gene has CDR1 MGHRA and CDR2 YSYEKL. V dropped 7 bases and J dropped 7 bases, with 22 bases sitting between them. The CDR3 is made up of 15 amino acids. The CDR3 nucleotides read TGCGCCAGCAAGCAAGTTGAGGGTTCCCCCTTTGGCTACACCTTC. Translated: CASKQVEGSPFGYTF.

The chain recombines TRBV3-1 (or the pseudogene TRBV3-2) with TRBJ1-5, with unresolved D. Germline V gives CDR1 LGHDT, CDR2 YNNKEL (reference sequence). Deletions cut 5 bases from V and 6 bases from J, with 11 bases between. This CDR3 is 13 amino acids long. This CDR3 is CASSSFPGQPQHF. CDR3 DNA sequence: TGTGCCAGCAGCTCCTTCCCGGGTCAGCCCCAGCATTTT.

The chain joins TRBV7-9 to TRBJ2-1; TRBD2 is a possible D gene (5 bases). Germline V gene lookup returns CDR1 SEHNR and CDR2 FQNEAQ (reference sequence). Trimming shortened V by 8 bases and J by 4 bases, and 18 bases separated the two germline ends. The CDR3 length is 15 residues. CDR3 DNA: TGTGCCAGCGCTTCGGGGTCCATGGGTTACAATGAGCAGTTCTTC. It translates to CASASGSMGYNEQFF.

V and J are TRBV4-1 and TRBJ1-5; D gene uncertain. Deletions cut 4 bases from V and 2 bases from J, with 12 bases between. The CDR3 has 15 residues. Germline V lookup: CDR1 MGHRA, CDR2 YSYEKL. The chain's CDR3 is CASSLTARGNQPQHF. The CDR3 DNA reads as TGCGCCAGCAGCCTAACAGCCAGAGGCAATCAGCCCCAGCATTTT.